Below are 9 T cell receptor beta chains sequenced from a single sample in a study of sequential checkpoint blockade in melanoma (dated by TCRdb to the late 2010s). The protocol used for the library was the immunoSEQ multiplex PCR assay. The clones in this table, taken by TCRdb from immuneACCESS, are in-frame only. Not every clone is retained; where verified, under half of the shortfall comes from an unresolved V gene, and the cause of the rest is unknown. Here the sample has roughly 9,000 clones; about 21% occur a single time. Around 14% of the sample rests with the top ten. Read against the paper, the sample's treatment or condition label means: randomized to nivolumab then ipilimumab (arm A) or the reverse (arm B). The specimen was tumor tissue (inferred from file names), collected from a patient given nivolumab and ipilimumab in sequence. These receptors were taken from a human donor with melanoma.

The rearrangement joins TRBV19 to TRBJ2-3; no clear D. The CDR3 contains 14 residues. Per germline, CDR1 LNHDA and CDR2 SQIVND (reference sequence). With 1 base removed from V and 2 bases from J, the gap between germline ends came to 7 bases. The CDR3 DNA is TGTGCCAGTAGTATAGCGTCACCCACAGATACGCAGTATTTT. Residues: CASSIASPTDTQYF.

There are a few counts of this clone. The J gene is TRBJ2-2, the V gene TRBV15, with 8 bases lining up with TRBD1. Germline V CDR1 and CDR2: LNHNV, YYDKDF (reference sequence). With V trimmed by 5 bases and J by 0 bases, 8 bases remained unmatched. CDR3 length: 17 residues. The CDR3 DNA sequence: TGTGCCACCAGCCCAGGGGGCTTTGACGCGAACACCGGGGAGCTGTTTTTT. It is translated as CATSPGGFDANTGELFF.

The table lists this clone with a few counts. The J gene is TRBJ1-3, the V gene TRBV6-7, with TRBD1 matching 8 bases. TRBV6-7 is marked as an open reading frame, function uncertain. Trimming removed 6 bases from V and 2 bases from J; junction bases left unmatched: 6. This CDR3 has 15 residues. The CDR3 DNA reads as TGTGCCAGCAGGGATACAGGGGGAACTGGAAACACCATATATTTT. Translating gives CASRDTGGTGNTIYF.

V gene TRBV19 combines with J gene TRBJ1-6; D is possibly TRBD1 (5 bases). Germline values: CDR1 LNHDA, CDR2 SQIVND (reference sequence). V lost 3 bases and J lost 11, with 11 bases in between. CDR3 length: 13 amino acids. Here the CDR3 DNA reads TGTGCCAGTAGTATGTCTGGGGCCGCACCCCTCCACTTT. Translation: CASSMSGAAPLHF.

This clone occurred a few times. The chain joins TRBV6-8 to TRBJ2-2; perhaps TRBD1 as D (5 bases). Germline CDR1 MNHGY, CDR2 SAAAGT. The length of the CDR3 is 14 residues. Between the trimmed V and J ends, which lost 10 bases and 1 base, there was a span of 13 bases. The chain's CDR3 is CATFRTWNTGELFF. DNA for the CDR3: TGTGCCACCTTCCGGACATGGAACACCGGGGAGCTGTTTTTT.

This clone is labeled as medium-sized. The chain has TRBV6-8 and TRBJ2-7; 8 nucleotides line up with TRBD1. V trimming: 5 bases; J trimming: 5 bases; junction bases outside the gene matches: 2. The CDR3 is 12 residues long. CDR1 MNHGY and CDR2 SAAAGT come from the germline V gene. Written as DNA, the CDR3 is TGTGCCAGCAGTATGACAGGGGACGAGCAGTACTTC. Its protein is CASSMTGDEQYF.

The chain uses TRBV10-2 and TRBJ2-7; D gene unclear. V dropped 4 bases and J dropped 2 bases, with 18 bases sitting between them. Germline V lookup: CDR1 WSHSY, CDR2 SAAADI. CDR3 length: 16 residues. As DNA, the CDR3 is TGCGCCAGCAGTGGTTCTCCGGGTTATGTCACCTACGAGCAGTACGTC. Translating gives CASSGSPGYVTYEQYV.

This clone turned up a few times. The chain employs TRBV19 and TRBJ1-4; D is uncertain. Germline V gives CDR1 LNHDA, CDR2 SQIVND (reference sequence). V lost 5 bases, J lost 8 bases, and 12 bases lay in between. CDR3 length equals 13 residues. The CDR3 protein is CASSPSRPEKLFF. Here the CDR3 DNA reads TGTGCCAGTAGTCCCTCTCGTCCCGAAAAACTGTTTTTT.

The CDR3 sequence: CASSQEDKGISTDTQYF. In DNA, the CDR3 is TGCGCCAGCAGCCAAGAAGACAAGGGGATTAGCACAGATACGCAGTATTTT. The rearrangement joins TRBV4-1 to TRBJ2-3; tentatively, D is TRBD1 (5 bases). Germline assignment: CDR1 MGHRA and CDR2 YSYEKL. The CDR3 spans 17 residues. V was pared by 0 bases and J by 0 bases, with 13 bases between.